This T cell receptor beta chain was identified in a study of T-cell reconstitution after alpha-beta-depleted transplantation in children. Many counts were recorded for this clonotype. Its antigen is not known. Study results and caveats: Some patients showed high day-60 TCRbeta diversity, which derived from surviving recipient T cells and thymic progenitors.

The TCRbeta library was prepared with unique molecular identifiers. Via MiXCR, TCRdb re-called the PCR reads, giving one row per CDR3 protein. The repertoire holds 280,000 or so distinct CDR3 sequences, with roughly 11% as singletons. Germline V CDR1 and CDR2: SGHAT, FQNNGV. Trimming cost V 5 bases and J 4 bases, with 24 bases left between them. The CDR3 spans 17 residues. Source: peripheral blood, taken 180 days after TCRalphabeta/CD19-depleted stem cell transplant. The TCR was taken from a male patient between 2 and 10 years old who had a stem cell transplant for chronic granulomatous disease, so the T cells may come from the graft donor. The chain joins TRBV11-2 to TRBJ2-7; possibly TRBD1 for D (5 bases). The CDR3 DNA reads TGTGCCAGCAGCACCCAAAAACAGGCTCCGATCAGATACGAGCAGTACTTC. Residues: CASSTQKQAPIRYEQYF.